This T cell receptor (beta chain) stems from a study of blood T cell repertoires in COVID-19. The data were produced by immunoSEQ multiplex PCR, yet TCRdb's version contains in-frame clones alone and is incomplete. The sample has around 80,000 clones, about 85% seen once. The CDR3 sequence is 14 residues long. Germline assignment: CDR1 SGHRS and CDR2 YFSETQ. V was clipped by 4 bases and J by 1 base, with 8 bases between them. The sample taken for sequencing was peripheral blood. The genes are TRBV5-1 and TRBJ2-2; tentatively, D is TRBD1 (5 bases). This clonotype was obtained from a human donor in a cohort sampled during active COVID-19. CDR3 sequence: CASSPTGNTGELFF. CDR3 sequence (DNA): TGCGCCAGCAGCCCAACAGGGAACACCGGGGAGCTGTTTTTT. The full variable domain, rest sourced from reference TRBV5-1 and TRBJ2-2, is KAGVTQTPRYLIKTRGQQVTLSCSPISGHRSVSWYQQTPGQGLQFLFEYFSETQRNKGNFPGRFSGRQFSNSRSEMNVSTLELGDSALYLCASSPTGNTGELFFGEGSRLTVL.